Detailed here is one T cell receptor beta chain. What it binds is not known. The assay was immunoSEQ multiplex PCR, and TCRdb's table has in-frame clones only and misses some. This table has fewer than 800,000 clones, roughly 90% appearing once. This sample is drawn from a study of Ad26.COV2.S vaccination and SARS-CoV-2 variants. This CDR3 is built from 11 residues. Deletions cut 8 bases from V and 6 bases from J, with 7 bases between. Germline loops: CDR1 MNHEY, CDR2 SMNVEV (reference sequence). General observations from the study: Recipients given vaccine exceeded placebo recipients in spike-specific TCR breadth.

Treatment defined: some 20 received Ad26.COV2.S at low or high dose, single or two shots; 5 received placebo; per-sample allocation not given. Samples came from day 63 after the first vaccine or placebo injection. It was Wuhan-strain SARS-CoV-2 spike that the Ad26 vaccine vector expressed. J is TRBJ2-2 and V is TRBV27; possible D gene TRBD1, 6 bases. This TCR was recovered from a person aged 18-65 years who received the Ad26.COV2.S COVID-19 vaccine or a placebo. Here the sequenced sample was peripheral blood, taken in a trial of Ad26.COV2.S vaccine versus placebo. The CDR3 bases are TGTGCCAGCTACAGGGCCGGGGAGCTGTTTTTT. This translates into CASYRAGELFF.